This T cell receptor (beta chain) emerged from a study of T cell responses to AZD1222 COVID-19 vaccine. Overall study findings and caveats: Repertoires were collected only later (after the peak T cell response had occurred). Just 5 or 6 AZD1222 recipients tested seropositive at baseline.

In regard to this clone: The antigen remains unidentified.

Trimming took 10 bases from V and 2 from J, leaving 17 bases between them. The germline CDR1 and CDR2 sequences are LNHDA and SQIVND (reference sequence). The CDR3 consists of 14 residues. The protocol was immunoSEQ multiplex PCR, while the TCRdb copy is restricted to in-frame clones and leaves out a portion. The sample consists of around 160,000 clones, roughly nine tenths of them appearing once. The clonotype was recovered from an adult in good health. The chain recombines TRBV19 with TRBJ1-2, with D uncertain. Specimen: peripheral blood, collected on day 0 of AZD1222 vaccination. The CDR3 nucleotides are TGTGCCACCACCAACGGGCTTAGGAACTATGGCTACACCTTC. As protein: CATTNGLRNYGYTF.